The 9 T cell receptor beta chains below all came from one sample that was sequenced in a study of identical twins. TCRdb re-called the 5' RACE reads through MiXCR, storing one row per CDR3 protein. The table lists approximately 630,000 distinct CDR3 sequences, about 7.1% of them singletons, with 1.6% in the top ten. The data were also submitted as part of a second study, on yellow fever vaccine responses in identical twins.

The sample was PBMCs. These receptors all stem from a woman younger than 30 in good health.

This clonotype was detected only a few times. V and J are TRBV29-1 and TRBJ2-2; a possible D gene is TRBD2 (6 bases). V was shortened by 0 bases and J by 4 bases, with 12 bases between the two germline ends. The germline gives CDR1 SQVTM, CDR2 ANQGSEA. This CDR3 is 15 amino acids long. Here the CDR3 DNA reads TGCAGCGTTGAAGATCTGGTGGGGGGCACCGGGGAGCTGTTTTTT. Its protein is CSVEDLVGGTGELFF.

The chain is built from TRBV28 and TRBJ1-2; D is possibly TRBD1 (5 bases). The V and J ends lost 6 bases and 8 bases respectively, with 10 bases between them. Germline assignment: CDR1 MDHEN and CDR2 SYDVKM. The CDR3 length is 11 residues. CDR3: CASSGGGGYTF. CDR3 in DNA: TGTGCCAGCAGCGGGGGGGGAGGCTACACCTTC.

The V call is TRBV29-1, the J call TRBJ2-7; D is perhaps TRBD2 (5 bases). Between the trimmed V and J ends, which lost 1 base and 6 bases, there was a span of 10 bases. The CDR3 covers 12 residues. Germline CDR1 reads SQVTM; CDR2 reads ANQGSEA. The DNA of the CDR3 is TGCAGCGTTGAAGGGATGCGGGCCGAGCAGTACTTC. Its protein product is CSVEGMRAEQYF.

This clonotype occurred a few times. The CDR3 loop is CSAKTSGTDTQYF. In DNA form, the CDR3 reads TGCAGTGCTAAGACTAGCGGCACAGATACGCAGTATTTT. The chain is built from TRBV20-1 and TRBJ2-3, with 8 bases that match TRBD2. The junction had 1 base not matched to a gene; V was cut back by 4 bases and J by 1 base. In germline, CDR1 is DFQATT, CDR2 SNEGSKA (reference sequence). This CDR3 has 13 amino acids.

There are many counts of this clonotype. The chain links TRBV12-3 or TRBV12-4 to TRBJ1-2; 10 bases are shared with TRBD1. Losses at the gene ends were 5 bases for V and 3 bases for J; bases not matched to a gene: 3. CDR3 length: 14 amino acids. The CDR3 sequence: CASSRGQGYYGYTF. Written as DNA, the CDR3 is TGTGCCAGCAGTCGGGGACAGGGGTACTATGGCTACACCTTC.

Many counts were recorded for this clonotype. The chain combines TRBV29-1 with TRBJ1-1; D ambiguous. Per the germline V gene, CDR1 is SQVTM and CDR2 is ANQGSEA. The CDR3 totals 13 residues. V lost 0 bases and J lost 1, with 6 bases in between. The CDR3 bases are TGCAGCGTTGAAGATCCTGCGAACACTGAAGCTTTCTTT. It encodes CSVEDPANTEAFF.

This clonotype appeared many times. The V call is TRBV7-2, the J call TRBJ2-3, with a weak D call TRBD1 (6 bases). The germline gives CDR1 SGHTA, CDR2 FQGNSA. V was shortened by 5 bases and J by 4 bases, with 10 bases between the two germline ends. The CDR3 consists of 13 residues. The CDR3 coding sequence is TGTGCCAGCAGCCAAGGGGGTTCAGATACGCAGTATTTT. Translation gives CASSQGGSDTQYF.

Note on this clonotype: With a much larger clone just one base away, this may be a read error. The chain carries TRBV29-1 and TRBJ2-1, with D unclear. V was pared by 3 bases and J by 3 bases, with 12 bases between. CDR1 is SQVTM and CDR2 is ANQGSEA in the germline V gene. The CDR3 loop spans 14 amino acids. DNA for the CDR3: TGCAGCGTTGATAGGAATTTCCTCTACAATGAGCAGTTCTTC. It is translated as CSVDRNFLYNEQFF.

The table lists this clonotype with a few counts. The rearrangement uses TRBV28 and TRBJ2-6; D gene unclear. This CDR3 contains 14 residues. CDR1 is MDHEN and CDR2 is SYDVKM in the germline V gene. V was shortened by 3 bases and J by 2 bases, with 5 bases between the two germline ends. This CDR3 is CASSFETGANVLTF. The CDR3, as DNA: TGTGCCAGCAGTTTCGAGACTGGGGCCAACGTCCTGACTTTC.